This T cell receptor (beta chain) emerged from a study of blood T cell repertoires in COVID-19. Some clones are missing from TCRdb's copy, which holds only in-frame ones; the method was immunoSEQ multiplex PCR. The sample contains about 230,000 clones, around 78% of which appear only once. The CDR3 covers 15 residues. Trimming cost V 0 bases and J 5 bases, with 12 bases left between them. Looked up from germline, CDR1 is SGHKS and CDR2 is YYEKEE (reference sequence). The sequence was collected from a woman aged 65 to 85 with active or convalescent COVID-19. The chain couples TRBV5-5 to TRBJ2-1; D is perhaps TRBD1 (6 bases). Sample: peripheral blood. CDR3: CASSLDPGVDNEQFF. The CDR3 DNA is TGTGCCAGCAGCTTGGACCCAGGGGTGGACAATGAGCAGTTCTTC.